This record looks at one TCR beta chain sequence and its context. What it binds is not known. The source of the sample is a study of circulating and synovial CD4+ cells in juvenile arthritis. Overall study results and limits: Deeper sequencing increased measured overlap with synovial clonotypes. These blood cells shared more CDR3 sequences with synovium than bulk blood.

Data came from immunoSEQ multiplex PCR; TCRdb stores just in-frame clones and leaves some out. The table has under 40,000 clones, about 96% seen once; the top ten hold 0.6% to 0.8%. Sequenced input: CD4+ T cells from blood. The TCR originated in a human donor with juvenile idiopathic arthritis.

CDR3 sequence reads: CASRPGTYEQYF. CDR3 DNA: TGTGCCAGCAGACCTGGGACTTACGAGCAGTACTTC. V is TRBV28 and J is TRBJ2-7; tentatively, D is TRBD2 (6 bases). Trimming removed 6 bases from V and 4 bases from J, with 10 bases in between. The length of the CDR3 is 12 residues. The germline CDR1 and CDR2 sequences are MDHEN and SYDVKM.